This T cell receptor (beta chain) was observed in a study of blood T cell repertoires in COVID-19. Background on the study: Italy, Spain and the United States were the sources of the convalescent and acute COVID-19 samples. Nucleic acid was either cDNA or gDNA, and it came from T cells, B-cell-depleted T cells, or PBMCs.

In the authors' methods: Estimates of nucleated cell counts were drawn from the amplification of reference gene primers. Profiled with immunoSEQ multiplex PCR; TCRdb holds only in-frame clones, not every one. V, J and clone size derive from that table, while D and trimming were established from the DNA sequence. The repertoire holds approximately 170,000 clones, with approximately 80% as singletons. Germline V CDR1 and CDR2: GTSNPN, SVGIG (reference sequence). V lost 0 bases and J lost 1, with 13 bases in between. The CDR3 is made up of 15 amino acids. The chain employs TRBV30 and TRBJ2-7; tentatively, D is TRBD2 (5 bases). The clonotype comes from a man in his sixties or seventies who had recovered from COVID-19. Sequencing used peripheral blood. CDR3 coding DNA: TGTGCCTGGAGTGTTGCGGACTTTTCTTCCTACGAGCAGTACTTC. This encodes CAWSVADFSSYEQYF.